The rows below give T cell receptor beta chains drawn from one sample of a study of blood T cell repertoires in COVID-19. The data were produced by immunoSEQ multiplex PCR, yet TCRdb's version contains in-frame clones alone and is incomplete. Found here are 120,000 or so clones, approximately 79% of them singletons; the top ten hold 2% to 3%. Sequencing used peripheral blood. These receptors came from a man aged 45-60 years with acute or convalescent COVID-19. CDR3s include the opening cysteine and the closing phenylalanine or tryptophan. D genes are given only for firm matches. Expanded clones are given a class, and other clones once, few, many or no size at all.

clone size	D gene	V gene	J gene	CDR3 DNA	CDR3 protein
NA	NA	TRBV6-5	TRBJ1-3	TGTGCCAGCAGTTACGGGGACACGGGCGTAGACACCATATATTTT	CASSYGDTGVDTIYF
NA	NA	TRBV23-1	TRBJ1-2	TGCGCCAGCAGTCAAAAACAGGGACCTAACTATGGCTACACCTTC	CASSQKQGPNYGYTF
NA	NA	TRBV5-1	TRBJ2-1	TGCGCCAGCAGCTTGGGGGCGGGAAGTGAGCAGTTCTTC	CASSLGAGSEQFF
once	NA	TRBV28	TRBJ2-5	TGTGCCAGCAGTTTATGGTCGGAGACCCAGTACTTC	CASSLWSETQYF
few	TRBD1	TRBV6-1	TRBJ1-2	TGTGCCAGCAGTGAAAATGCACAGGGGAACTATGGCTACACCTTC	CASSENAQGNYGYTF
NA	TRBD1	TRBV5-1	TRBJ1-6	TGCGCCAGCAGCCCGGACGGGACAGACTTTTCACCCCTCCACTTT	CASSPDGTDFSPLHF
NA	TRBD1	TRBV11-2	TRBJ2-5	TGTGCCAGCAGCTTTCAGGGGGAAGAGACCCAGTACTTC	CASSFQGEETQYF
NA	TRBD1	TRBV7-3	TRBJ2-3	TGTGCCAGCAGCTTAAGCCCAGGGGGTATGGCAGATACGCAGTATTTT	CASSLSPGGMADTQYF
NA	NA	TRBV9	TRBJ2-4	TGTGCCAGCAGCGTAGATATTGGGGCGGCCAAAAACATTCAGTACTTC	CASSVDIGAAKNIQYF
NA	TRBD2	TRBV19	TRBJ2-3	TGTGCCAGTAGGGAACTAGCGGGGGGCACAGATACGCAGTATTTT	CASRELAGGTDTQYF
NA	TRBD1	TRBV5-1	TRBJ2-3	TGCGCCAGCAGCTTGTCCGCAGGGGGCGTGGGAGATACGCAGTATTTT	CASSLSAGGVGDTQYF
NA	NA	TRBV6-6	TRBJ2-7	TGTGCCAGCAGTTATATTATCTACGAGCAGTACTTC	CASSYIIYEQYF
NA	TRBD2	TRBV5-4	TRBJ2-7	TGTGCCAGCAGTTGGAGCGGGAGATCGTACGAGCAGTACTTC	CASSWSGRSYEQYF
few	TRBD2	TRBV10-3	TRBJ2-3	TGTGCCATCAGTGAGTCGAAAAGGAGCCTAGCGGTCATAGGAGATACGCAGTATTTT	CAISESKRSLAVIGDTQYF
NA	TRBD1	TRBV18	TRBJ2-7	TGTGCCAGCTCAACAGGGGGATCTTACGAGCAGTACTTC	CASSTGGSYEQYF
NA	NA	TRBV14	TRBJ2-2	TGTGCCAGCAGCCAAGCTTCTAACACCGGGGAGCTGTTTTTT	CASSQASNTGELFF
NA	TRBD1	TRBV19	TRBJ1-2	TGTGCCAGTAGTATAGACGCACAGGGGCTTATCTATGGCTACACCTTC	CASSIDAQGLIYGYTF
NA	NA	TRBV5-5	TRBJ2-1	TGTGCCAGCAGCTTGGCGGAGGGCTTGTACAATGAGCAGTTCTTC	CASSLAEGLYNEQFF
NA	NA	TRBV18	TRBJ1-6	TGTGCCAGCTCACCAATTCAGGCCTATAATTCACCCCTCCACTTT	CASSPIQAYNSPLHF
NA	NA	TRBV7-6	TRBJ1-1	TGTGCCAGCAGCCCCCTCGCGGAGAACACTGAAGCTTTCTTT	CASSPLAENTEAFF
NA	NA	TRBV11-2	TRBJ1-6	TGTGCCAGCAGCTTAGAGCTGAGCTCCTATAATTCACCCCTCCACTTT	CASSLELSSYNSPLHF
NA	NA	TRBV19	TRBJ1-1	TGTGCCAGTACCACAGCGCGGGGTTGGAGGAACACTGAAGCTTTCTTT	CASTTARGWRNTEAFF
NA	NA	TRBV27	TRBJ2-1	TGTGCCAGCGGCCCCCAAGCGTTTGAGCAGTTCTTC	CASGPQAFEQFF
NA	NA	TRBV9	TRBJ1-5	TGTGCCAGCAGCGTTGAGGGGGTCAGCAATCAGCCCCAGCATTTT	CASSVEGVSNQPQHF